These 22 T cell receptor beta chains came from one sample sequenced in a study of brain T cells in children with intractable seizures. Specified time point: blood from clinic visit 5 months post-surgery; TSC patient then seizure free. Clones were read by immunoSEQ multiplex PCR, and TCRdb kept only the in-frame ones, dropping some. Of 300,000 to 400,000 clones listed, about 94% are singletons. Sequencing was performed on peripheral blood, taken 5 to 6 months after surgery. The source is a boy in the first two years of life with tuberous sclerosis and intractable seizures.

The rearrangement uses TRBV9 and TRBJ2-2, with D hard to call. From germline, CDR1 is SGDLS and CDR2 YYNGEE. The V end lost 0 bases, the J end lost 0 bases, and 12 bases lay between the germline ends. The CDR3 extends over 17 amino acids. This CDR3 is CASSVVGSLSNTGELFF. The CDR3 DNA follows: TGTGCCAGCAGCGTAGTGGGAAGCCTGTCGAACACCGGGGAGCTGTTTTTT.

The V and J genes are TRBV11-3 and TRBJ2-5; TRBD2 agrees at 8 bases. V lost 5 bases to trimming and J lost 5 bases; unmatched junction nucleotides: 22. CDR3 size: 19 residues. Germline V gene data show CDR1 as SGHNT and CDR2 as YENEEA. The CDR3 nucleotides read TGTGCCAGCAGCGTCCCGTTTCGGGCTAGCGGGCCGAGGGTGGAGACCCAGTACTTC. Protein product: CASSVPFRASGPRVETQYF.

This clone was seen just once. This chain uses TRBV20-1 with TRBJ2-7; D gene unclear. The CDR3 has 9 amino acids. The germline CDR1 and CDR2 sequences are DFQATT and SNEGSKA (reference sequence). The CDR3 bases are TGCACCTGGGGCTACGAGCAGTACTTC. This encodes CTWGYEQYF.

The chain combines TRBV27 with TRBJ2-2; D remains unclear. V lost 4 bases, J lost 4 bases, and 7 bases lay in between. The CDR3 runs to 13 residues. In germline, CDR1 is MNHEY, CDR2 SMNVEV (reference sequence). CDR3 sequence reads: CASSWKGTGELFF. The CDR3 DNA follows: TGTGCCAGCAGTTGGAAAGGCACCGGGGAGCTGTTTTTT.

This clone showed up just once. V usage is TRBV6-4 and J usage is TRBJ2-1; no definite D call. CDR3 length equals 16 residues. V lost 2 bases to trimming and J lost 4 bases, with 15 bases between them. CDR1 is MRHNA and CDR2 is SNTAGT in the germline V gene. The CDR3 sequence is CASSDTGRLPYNEQFF. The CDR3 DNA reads TGTGCCAGCAGTGACACCGGACGGCTACCTTACAATGAGCAGTTCTTC.

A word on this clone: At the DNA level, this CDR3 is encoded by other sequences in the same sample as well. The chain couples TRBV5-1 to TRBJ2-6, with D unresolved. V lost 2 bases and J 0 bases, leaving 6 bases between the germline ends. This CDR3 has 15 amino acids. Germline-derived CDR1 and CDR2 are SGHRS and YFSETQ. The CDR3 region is CASSFPSSGANVLTF. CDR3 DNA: TGCGCCAGCAGCTTCCCTAGCTCTGGGGCCAACGTCCTGACTTTC.

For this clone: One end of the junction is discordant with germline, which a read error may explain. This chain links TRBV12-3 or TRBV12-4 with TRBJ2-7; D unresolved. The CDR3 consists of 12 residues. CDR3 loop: CASSLFGLEQCF. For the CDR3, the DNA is TGTGCCAGCAGTTTATTTGGGCTCGAGCAGTGCTTC.

The CDR3 is CASSMDRENGIQYF. In DNA form, the CDR3 reads TGTGCCAGTAGTATGGATCGGGAGAATGGCATTCAGTACTTC. The rearrangement joins TRBV19 to TRBJ2-4; a possible D gene is TRBD2 (6 bases). V dropped 3 bases and J dropped 9 bases, with 15 bases sitting between them. Germline V gene data show CDR1 as LNHDA and CDR2 as SQIVND (reference sequence). The CDR3 length is 14 residues.

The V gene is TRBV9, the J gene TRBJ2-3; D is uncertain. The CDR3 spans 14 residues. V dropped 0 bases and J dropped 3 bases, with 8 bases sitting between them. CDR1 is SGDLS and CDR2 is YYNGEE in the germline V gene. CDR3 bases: TGTGCCAGCAGCGTAGCGCGAAATACAGATACGCAGTATTTT. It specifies CASSVARNTDTQYF.

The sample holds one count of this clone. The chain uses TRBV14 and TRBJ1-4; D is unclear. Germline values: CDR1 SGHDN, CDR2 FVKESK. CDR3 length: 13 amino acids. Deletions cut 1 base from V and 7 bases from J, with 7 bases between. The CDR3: CASSQGGVEKLFF. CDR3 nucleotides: TGTGCCAGCAGCCAAGGGGGAGTTGAAAAACTGTTTTTT.

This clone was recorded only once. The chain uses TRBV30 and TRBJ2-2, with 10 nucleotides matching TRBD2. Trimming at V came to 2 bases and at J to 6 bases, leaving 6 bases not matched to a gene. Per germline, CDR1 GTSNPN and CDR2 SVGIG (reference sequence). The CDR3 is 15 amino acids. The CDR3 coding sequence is TGTGCCTGGAGTTCCCCAGCGGGAGGGGCCGGGGAGCTGTTTTTT. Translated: CAWSSPAGGAGELFF.

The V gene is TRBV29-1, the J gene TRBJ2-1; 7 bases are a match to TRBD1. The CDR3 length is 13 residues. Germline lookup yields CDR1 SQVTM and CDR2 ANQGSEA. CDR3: CSAGTASYNEQFF. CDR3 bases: TGCAGTGCCGGGACAGCATCCTACAATGAGCAGTTCTTC.

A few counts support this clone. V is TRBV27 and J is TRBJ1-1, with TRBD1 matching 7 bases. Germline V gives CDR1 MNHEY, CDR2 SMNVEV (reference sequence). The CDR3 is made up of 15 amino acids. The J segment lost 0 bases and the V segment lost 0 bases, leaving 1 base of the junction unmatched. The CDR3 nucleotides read TGTGCCAGCAGTTTATCGGGGACAGTGAACACTGAAGCTTTCTTT. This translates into CASSLSGTVNTEAFF.

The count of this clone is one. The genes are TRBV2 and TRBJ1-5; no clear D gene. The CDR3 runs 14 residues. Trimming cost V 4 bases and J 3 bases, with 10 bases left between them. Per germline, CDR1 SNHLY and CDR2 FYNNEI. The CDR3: CASSGRAVNQPQHF. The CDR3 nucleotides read TGTGCCAGCAGTGGGAGGGCGGTCAATCAGCCCCAGCATTTT.

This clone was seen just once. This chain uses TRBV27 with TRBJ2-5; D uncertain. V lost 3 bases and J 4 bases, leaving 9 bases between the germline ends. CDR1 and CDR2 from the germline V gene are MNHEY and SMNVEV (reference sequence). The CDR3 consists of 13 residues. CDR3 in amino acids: CASSFNIGETQYF. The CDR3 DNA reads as TGTGCCAGCAGTTTCAATATCGGAGAGACCCAGTACTTC.

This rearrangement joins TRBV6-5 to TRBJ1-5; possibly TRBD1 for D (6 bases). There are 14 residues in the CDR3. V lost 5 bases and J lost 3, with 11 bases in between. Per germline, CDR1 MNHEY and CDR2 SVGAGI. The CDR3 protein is CASSKQGDNQPQHF. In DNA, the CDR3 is TGTGCCAGCAGTAAACAGGGAGACAATCAGCCCCAGCATTTT.

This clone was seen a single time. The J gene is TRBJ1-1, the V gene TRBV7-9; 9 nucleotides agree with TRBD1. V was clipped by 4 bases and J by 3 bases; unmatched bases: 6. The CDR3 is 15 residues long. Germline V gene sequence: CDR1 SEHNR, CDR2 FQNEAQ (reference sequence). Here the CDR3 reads CASSWPGQGDTEAFF. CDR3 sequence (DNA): TGTGCCAGCAGCTGGCCGGGACAGGGAGACACTGAAGCTTTCTTT.

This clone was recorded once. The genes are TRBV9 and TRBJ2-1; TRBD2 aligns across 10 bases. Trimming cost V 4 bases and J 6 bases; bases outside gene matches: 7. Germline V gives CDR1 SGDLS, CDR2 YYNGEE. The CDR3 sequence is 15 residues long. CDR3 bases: TGTGCCAGCAGCCCCCGACTAGCGGGCCCCAATGAGCAGTTCTTC. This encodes CASSPRLAGPNEQFF.

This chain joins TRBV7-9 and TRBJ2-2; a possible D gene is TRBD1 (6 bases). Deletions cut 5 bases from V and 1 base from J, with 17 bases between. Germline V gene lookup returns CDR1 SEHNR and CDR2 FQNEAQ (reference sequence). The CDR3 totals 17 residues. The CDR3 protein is CASSPKDSTMNTGELFF. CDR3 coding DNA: TGTGCCAGCAGCCCTAAGGACAGCACAATGAACACCGGGGAGCTGTTTTTT.

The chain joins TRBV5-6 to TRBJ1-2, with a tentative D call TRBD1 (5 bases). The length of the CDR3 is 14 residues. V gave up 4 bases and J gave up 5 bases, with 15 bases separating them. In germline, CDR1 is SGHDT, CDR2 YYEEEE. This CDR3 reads CASSSKGLRYGYTF. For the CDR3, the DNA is TGTGCCAGCAGCAGCAAGGGGTTACGATATGGCTACACCTTC. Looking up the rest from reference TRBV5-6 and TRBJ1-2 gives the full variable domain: DAGVTQSPTHLIKTRGQQVTLRCSPKSGHDTVSWYQQALGQGPQFIFQYYEEEERQRGNFPDRFSGHQFPNYSSELNVNALLLGDSALYLCASSSKGLRYGYTFGSGTRLTVV.

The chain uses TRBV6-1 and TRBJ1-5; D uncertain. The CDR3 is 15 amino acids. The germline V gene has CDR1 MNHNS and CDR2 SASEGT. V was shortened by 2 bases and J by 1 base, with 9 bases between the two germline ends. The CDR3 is CASSEKGRSNQPQHF. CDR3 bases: TGTGCCAGCAGTGAAAAGGGCAGGAGCAATCAGCCCCAGCATTTT.

Written as DNA, the CDR3 is TGCAGCGCCCGCCGGGACTCCAAGGGCACAGATACGCAGTATTTT. It yields the protein CSARRDSKGTDTQYF. The chain employs TRBV29-1 and TRBJ2-3, with D perhaps TRBD2 (6 bases). Per germline, CDR1 SQVTM and CDR2 ANQGSEA. The CDR3 extends over 15 amino acids. Trimming removed 7 bases from V and 1 base from J, with 18 bases in between.